What follows describes a single T cell receptor (beta chain). Its antigen remains unknown. The data are from a study of T cell responses to AZD1222 COVID-19 vaccine. The CDR3 is 15 residues long. V was shortened by 5 bases and J by 0 bases, with 11 bases between the two germline ends. Germline-derived CDR1 and CDR2 are KGHSH and LQKENI. Points from the study as a whole: Donors were largely white British and mainly female; clonal diversity was possibly underestimated. Variant regions that are unmutated are reportedly the target of nearly half of spike-specific TCRs. At 160-218 and 743-854, vaccine-associated CD4 TCRs were dominant, and they spanned spike.

Measured with immunoSEQ multiplex PCR; TCRdb has only the in-frame clones, and not every one. The sample includes 95,000 to 100,000 clones, about nine tenths of them seen just once. This material consisted of peripheral blood, taken on day 0 of AZD1222 vaccination. The V and J genes are TRBV18 and TRBJ1-3; D is undetermined. The TCR comes from an adult in good health. CDR3 residues: CASSSEEVSGNTIYF. CDR3 coding DNA: TGTGCCAGCTCATCGGAGGAGGTCTCTGGAAACACCATATATTTT.